The present T cell receptor (beta chain) was sequenced within a study of T-cell memory formation after mild COVID-19. As for the study in general: For the most part, TCR clusters were specific to one donor. Study-level results: The finding that pre-infection memory included some responding clones suggested that cross-reactive memory joined. A balance of CD4 and CD8 characterized clones contracting day 15 to 85, whereas later expanders leaned CD4+. Clones which contracted sat mainly in CM and EM if CD4+, and in EMRA if CD8+.

TCRdb reanalysed the 5' RACE reads using MiXCR and keeps one entry per CDR3 protein. The table has around 320,000 distinct CDR3 sequences, roughly a fifth seen once. As for this clonotype: The antigen is unknown.

The sequence derives from a man aged 18-30 years who had mild COVID-19 (a few samples of this study predate the infection). Cell type and time point are not known. Sequenced: PBMCs or a T cell subset sorted from them (not recorded which).

CDR3 DNA sequence: TGTGCCAGCAGCTGGCAGATGGGGTTCACAGATACGCAGTATTTT. Protein sequence: CASSWQMGFTDTQYF. The chain recombines TRBV7-2 with TRBJ2-3, with D unclear. V was pared by 4 bases and J by 2 bases, with 13 bases between. The V gene's germline CDR1 is SGHTA and CDR2 FQGNSA. The CDR3 loop spans 15 amino acids.